This T cell receptor beta chain was recorded in a study of T cell clones after liver transplantation (dated by TCRdb to about 2019). A note on the overall study: ITN030ST, the source of the samples, was a randomized trial that attempted immunosuppression withdrawal within 2 years of liver transplantation. After a pre-transplant mixed lymphocyte reaction, TCRbeta sequencing was used to pinpoint donor-reactive T cell clones, which were subsequently tracked in post-transplant blood. As an antigen-independent comparator for donor-reactive sequences, third party-reactive TCRbeta sequences were also identified from pre-transplant MLRs. Blood samples were collected pre-transplant, then pre-randomization ahead of withdrawal, and finally post-randomization once withdrawal had either been completed or failed. The subjects received no induction therapy and were kept on standard immunosuppression until randomization at 12-24 months post-transplant. A cohort of 8 liver transplant recipients was studied, of whom 3 were classified as tolerant and 5 as non-tolerant. Tolerance meant complete immunosuppression withdrawal for at least one year without liver enzymes rising beyond twice the upper limit of normal. Three of the eight recipients were HCV-positive; the others were transplanted for non-autoimmune, non-viral indications.

The sample's time point label is to be understood as: pre-transplant. Thawed unstimulated PBMCs were stained for CD3, CD4 and CD8 and FACS-sorted into CD3+CD4+ and CD3+CD8+ populations. Each of the 8 studied subjects was randomized to immunosuppression withdrawal. The Qiagen DNeasy Blood and Tissue Kit was used for genomic DNA isolation. High-throughput TCRbeta CDR3 sequencing of frozen genomic DNA was performed by immunoSEQ, including PCR amplification, mapping, bias correction and internal controls. Turning to the authors' computational methods: Only productive rearrangements were retained, with each unique TCRbeta sequence defined by its CDR3 nucleotide sequence together with its V and J gene. For classification of a sequence as donor-reactive, at least 5-fold expansion in CFSE-low cells relative to unstimulated pre-transplant cells and a frequency of at least 0.01% were required. To ensure at least 90% detection power, minimum frequency thresholds were set for each subject based on that subject's lowest-template unstimulated sample. Jensen-Shannon divergence between the top 1000 TCRbeta sequences post-transplant and pre-transplant was used to measure repertoire turnover. Two-sided Fisher's exact tests were used to test for changes in the detection of donor-reactive sequences. Held by TCRdb, this immuneACCESS table contains in-frame sequences only and omits some clones. Under half of the omission traces to an unresolved V gene where checked; the cause of the rest is unknown. From that table come the V and J calls and clone size; the DNA was used to work out D and trimming. The sample table lists roughly 97,000 clones, 82% of them with a count of one. The ten largest clonotypes hold 0.8% to 1% of the sample.

A few counts support this clone. This receptor's antigen is unknown. No base quality values were provided; no much bigger clone lies one nucleotide off. Overall results and qualifications from the work: Conclusions were preliminary, limited by small, heterogeneous patient numbers and non-standardized post-transplant time points. A significant post-transplant decrease in circulating donor-reactive CD4 TCRbeta sequences was observed in most of the 8 subjects, irrespective of tolerance or HCV status. The decline in donor-reactive sequences exceeded the decline in third party-reactive sequences, suggesting partial antigen-specific deletion that was unrelated to withdrawal success. Low numbers of available donor cells limited the measurable donor-reactive repertoire in two subjects. Because no allograft tissue specimens were available, donor-reactive T cells may have migrated into the graft instead of being deleted. When repertoire turnover was accounted for, significantly reduced detection of donor-reactive sequences was found in 7 of 8 subjects for CD4 and in 8 of 8 subjects for CD8.

Counted from cysteine to phenylalanine, this CDR3 has 15 amino acids. The entry retains the CDR3 DNA only, 45 bases that are in frame from base 1. CDR1 and CDR2 are read off the germline V gene (reference sequence) as MNHNY and SVGAGI. From V the trimming removes 2 bases and from J it removes 5 bases, while the gene matches leave 8 bases of the junction unaccounted for. The chain was built from TRBV6-6 and TRBJ2-7; the central 8 bases match TRBD1. The TCR sequence derives from a human donor who received a liver transplant. This material consisted of CD4+ T cells from blood, taken before liver transplant. The DNA reads as follows: TGTGCCAGCAGTTACGACAGGGGACTGACGGACGAGCAGTACTTC. It specifies CASSYDRGLTDEQYF.